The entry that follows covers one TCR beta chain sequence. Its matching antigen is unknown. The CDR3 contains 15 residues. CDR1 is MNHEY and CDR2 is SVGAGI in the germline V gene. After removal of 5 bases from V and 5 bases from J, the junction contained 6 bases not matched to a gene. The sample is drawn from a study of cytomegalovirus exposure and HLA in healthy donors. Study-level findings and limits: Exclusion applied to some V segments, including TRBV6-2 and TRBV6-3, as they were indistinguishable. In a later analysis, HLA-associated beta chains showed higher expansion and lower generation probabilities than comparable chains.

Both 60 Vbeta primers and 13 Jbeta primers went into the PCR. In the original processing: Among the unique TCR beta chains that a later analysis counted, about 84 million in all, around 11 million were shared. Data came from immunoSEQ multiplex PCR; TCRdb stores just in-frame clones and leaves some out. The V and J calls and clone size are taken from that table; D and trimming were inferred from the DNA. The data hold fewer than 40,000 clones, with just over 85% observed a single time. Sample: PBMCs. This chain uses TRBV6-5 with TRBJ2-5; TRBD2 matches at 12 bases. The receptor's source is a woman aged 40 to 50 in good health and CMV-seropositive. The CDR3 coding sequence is TGTGCCAGCAGTGCTAGCGGGGGGGCCCGGGAGACCCAGTACTTC. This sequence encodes CASSASGGARETQYF.